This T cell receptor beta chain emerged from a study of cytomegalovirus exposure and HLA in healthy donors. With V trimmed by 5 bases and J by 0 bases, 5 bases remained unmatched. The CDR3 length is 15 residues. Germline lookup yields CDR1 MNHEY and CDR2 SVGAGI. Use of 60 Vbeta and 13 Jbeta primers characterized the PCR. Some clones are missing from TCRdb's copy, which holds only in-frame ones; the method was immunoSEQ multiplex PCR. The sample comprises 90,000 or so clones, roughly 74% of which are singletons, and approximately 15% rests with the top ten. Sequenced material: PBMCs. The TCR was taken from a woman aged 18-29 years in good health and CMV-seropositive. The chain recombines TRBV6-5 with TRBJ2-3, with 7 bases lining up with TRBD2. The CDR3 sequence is CASSLSGKSTDTQYF. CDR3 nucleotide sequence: TGTGCCAGCAGTCTCAGCGGGAAAAGCACAGATACGCAGTATTTT.